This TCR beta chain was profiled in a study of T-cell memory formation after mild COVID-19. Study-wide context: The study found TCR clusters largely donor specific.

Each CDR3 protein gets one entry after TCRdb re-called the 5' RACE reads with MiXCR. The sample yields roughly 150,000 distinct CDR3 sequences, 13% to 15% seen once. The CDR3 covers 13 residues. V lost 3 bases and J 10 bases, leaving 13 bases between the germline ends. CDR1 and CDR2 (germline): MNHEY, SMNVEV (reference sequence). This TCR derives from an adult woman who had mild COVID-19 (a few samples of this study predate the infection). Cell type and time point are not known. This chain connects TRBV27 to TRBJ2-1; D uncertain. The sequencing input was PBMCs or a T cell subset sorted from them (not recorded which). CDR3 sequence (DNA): TGTGCCAGCAGTTTGAAGGCTCCCGGGGAGCAGTTCTTC. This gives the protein CASSLKAPGEQFF.